Presented here are 20 T cell receptor beta chains from one specimen sequenced in a study of cytomegalovirus exposure and HLA in healthy donors. 13 Jbeta primers and 60 Vbeta primers were used for the PCR. The data were produced by immunoSEQ multiplex PCR, yet TCRdb's version contains in-frame clones alone and is incomplete. Here the sample spans about 110,000 clones, 86% being singletons. Sequencing was carried out using PBMCs. The receptors were gathered from a man in his forties in good health and CMV-seronegative.

The chain uses TRBV2 and TRBJ2-1, with TRBD2 matching over 8 bases. The germline V gene encodes CDR1 SNHLY and CDR2 FYNNEI. The CDR3 is 13 amino acids. Germline trimming cut 11 bases from V and 3 bases from J; bases unmatched to any gene: 6. The DNA of the CDR3 is TGTGCCGACGGGGGGGGCCGCTACAATGAGCAGTTCTTC. Translation gives CADGGGRYNEQFF.

V gene TRBV7-9 combines with J gene TRBJ1-4, with D possibly TRBD1 on 6 matching bases. This CDR3 has 15 residues. Germline V gene lookup returns CDR1 SEHNR and CDR2 FQNEAQ (reference sequence). Trimming stripped 5 bases from V and 1 base from J, with 11 bases between. CDR3 bases: TGTGCCAGCAGCGGACAGCTTAAAACTAATGAAAAACTGTTTTTT. It encodes CASSGQLKTNEKLFF. The full variable domain, its missing parts supplied by reference TRBV7-9 and TRBJ1-4, is DTGVSQNPRHKITKRGQNVTFRCDPISEHNRLYWYRQTLGQGPEFLTYFQNEAQLEKSRLLSDRFSAERPKGSFSTLEIQRTEQGDSAMYLCASSGQLKTNEKLFFGSGTQLSVL.

The DNA of the CDR3 is TGTGCCAGCAGCTTAAACCAGGGGGCTATTCCGCAAGAGACCCAGTACTTC. It codes for CASSLNQGAIPQETQYF. The rearrangement links TRBV7-6 to TRBJ2-5, with 8 nucleotides matching TRBD1. The V gene's germline CDR1 is SGHVS and CDR2 FNYEAQ. There are 17 residues in the CDR3. V shed 2 bases and J 2 bases; nucleotides not matched to a gene: 10.

The chain is built from TRBV19 and TRBJ2-2; D not certain. Germline CDR1 LNHDA, CDR2 SQIVND (reference sequence). Trimming removed 6 bases at V and 1 base at J, with 6 bases between. The CDR3 has 13 amino acids. CDR3 coding DNA: TGTGCCAGTAGCGCCGGGAACACCGGGGAGCTGTTTTTT. This codes for CASSAGNTGELFF.

J is TRBJ2-3 and V is TRBV27; 11 bases are a match to TRBD2. J was trimmed by 8 bases and V by 5 bases; bases with no gene match: 12. The CDR3 is made up of 16 amino acids. Germline lookup yields CDR1 MNHEY and CDR2 SMNVEV (reference sequence). The CDR3 reads CASSPGTSGSPGTQYF. The CDR3 DNA sequence: TGTGCCAGCAGTCCAGGGACTAGCGGTTCTCCAGGTACGCAGTATTTT.

The rearrangement links TRBV2 to TRBJ1-6; 7 bases are a match to TRBD1. Germline values: CDR1 SNHLY, CDR2 FYNNEI. V lost 4 bases to trimming and J lost 7 bases; unmatched junction nucleotides: 7. The CDR3 has 15 amino acids. CDR3 in amino acids: CASSGITGVNSPLHF. As DNA, the CDR3 is TGTGCCAGCAGTGGAATTACAGGGGTGAATTCACCCCTCCACTTT.

The chain couples TRBV29-1 to TRBJ2-1, with 9 bases aligning to TRBD1. Germline V lookup: CDR1 SQVTM, CDR2 ANQGSEA. The ends lost 6 bases at V and 7 bases at J; junction bases unmatched: 13. This CDR3 spans 15 amino acids. The CDR3: CSVAHGTGLSNEQFF. The CDR3 DNA is TGCAGCGTAGCACACGGGACAGGGCTAAGTAATGAGCAGTTCTTC.

In this sample, this clone turned up once. V gene TRBV7-8 combines with J gene TRBJ1-6; D uncertain. This CDR3 region has 15 residues. Germline V CDR1 and CDR2: SGHVS, FQNEAQ. Trimming pared 1 base from V and 6 bases from J, leaving 10 bases between. DNA for the CDR3: TGTGCCAGCAGCTTAGGGCAGGCCTTTAATTCACCCCTCCACTTT. Its translation is CASSLGQAFNSPLHF.

The gene calls are TRBV30 and TRBJ1-3; no clear D. The germline gives CDR1 GTSNPN, CDR2 SVGIG (reference sequence). The CDR3 length is 13 residues. Trimming left V 3 bases short and J 6 bases short, with 12 bases between. This CDR3 is CAWSPSFVNTIYF. For the CDR3, the DNA is TGTGCCTGGAGCCCCTCCTTTGTAAACACCATATATTTT.

The chain uses TRBV4-2 and TRBJ1-2; D unclear. Trimming shortened V by 0 bases and J by 4 bases, and 21 bases separated the two germline ends. Germline CDR1 LGHNA, CDR2 YNFKEQ. The CDR3 contains 18 residues. CDR3 DNA: TGTGCCAGCAGCCAAGATCTCCTCTCTCCCGGGTCCGGCTATGGCTACACCTTC. Encoded protein: CASSQDLLSPGSGYGYTF.

V is TRBV7-6 and J is TRBJ2-7; 12 bases line up with TRBD1. The CDR3 covers 17 residues. Germline CDR1 reads SGHVS; CDR2 reads FNYEAQ. With 3 bases clipped from V and 4 bases from J, the junction kept 10 bases outside the gene matches. CDR3 amino acids: CASSLDTGTGGLYEQYF. Written as DNA, the CDR3 is TGTGCCAGCAGCTTGGATACCGGGACAGGGGGCCTGTACGAGCAGTACTTC.

The chain is built from TRBV30 and TRBJ2-3, with D possibly being TRBD1 (5 bases). Germline lookup yields CDR1 GTSNPN and CDR2 SVGIG (reference sequence). The CDR3 is made up of 15 amino acids. The V end lost 0 bases, the J end lost 6 bases, and 16 bases lay between the germline ends. The CDR3 spells CAWSVGGFRADTQYF. The CDR3 DNA reads TGTGCCTGGAGTGTAGGTGGCTTCAGGGCGGATACGCAGTATTTT. The whole variable domain, remainder taken from reference TRBV30 and TRBJ2-3, is SQTIHQWPATLVQPVGSPLSLECTVEGTSNPNLYWYRQAAGRGLQLLFYSVGIGQISSEVPQNLSASRPQDRQFILSSKKLLLSDSGFYLCAWSVGGFRADTQYFGPGTRLTVL.

The V call is TRBV6-5, the J call TRBJ1-6; D unresolved. From germline, CDR1 is MNHEY and CDR2 SVGAGI. Trimming took off 0 bases at V and 6 bases at J, with 12 bases between the two ends. The CDR3 has 16 amino acids. The CDR3 region is CASSYSTSQVNSPLHF. The CDR3 bases are TGTGCCAGCAGTTACTCGACGAGTCAGGTTAATTCACCCCTCCACTTT.

V gene TRBV18 combines with J gene TRBJ2-1; TRBD1 agrees at 10 bases. The CDR3 has 13 amino acids. CDR1 and CDR2 from the germline V gene are KGHSH and LQKENI. J gave up 7 bases and V 6 bases, and 3 bases lay outside the gene matches. The CDR3 loop is CASSSGQGNEQFF. The CDR3 coding sequence is TGTGCCAGCTCGTCGGGACAGGGGAATGAGCAGTTCTTC.

This clone was counted a single time. V gene TRBV5-1 combines with J gene TRBJ2-3; TRBD1 matches at 7 bases. The CDR3 totals 14 residues. Trimming at V came to 4 bases and at J to 6 bases, leaving 8 bases not matched to a gene. CDR1 and CDR2 from the germline V gene are SGHRS and YFSETQ. In DNA, the CDR3 is TGCGCCAGCAGCCGGACAGGAGCTTTGGATACGCAGTATTTT. This encodes CASSRTGALDTQYF. The entire variable domain, with the rest obtained from reference TRBV5-1 and TRBJ2-3, is as follows: KAGVTQTPRYLIKTRGQQVTLSCSPISGHRSVSWYQQTPGQGLQFLFEYFSETQRNKGNFPGRFSGRQFSNSRSEMNVSTLELGDSALYLCASSRTGALDTQYFGPGTRLTVL.

The J gene is TRBJ2-3, the V gene TRBV11-3; TRBD1 matches at 11 bases. CDR1 and CDR2 from the germline V gene are SGHNT and YENEEA. This CDR3 region has 17 residues. V lost 5 bases to trimming and J lost 3 bases; unmatched junction nucleotides: 10. CDR3 DNA sequence: TGTGCCAGCAGCCCAAGGACAGGGGGCCTTAAAACAGATACGCAGTATTTT. Translating it yields CASSPRTGGLKTDTQYF.

The rearrangement joins TRBV19 to TRBJ1-4, with TRBD1 matching over 8 bases. The germline V gene encodes CDR1 LNHDA and CDR2 SQIVND (reference sequence). This CDR3 is 14 amino acids long. Germline trimming cut 7 bases from V and 2 bases from J; bases unmatched to any gene: 3. The CDR3 region has the DNA TGTGCCAGTACGCGGACAGGGACTAATGAAAAACTGTTTTTT. Translated, it gives CASTRTGTNEKLFF.

CDR3 in DNA: TGTGCTAGTGGTACGGACAGTTATACGCAGTATTTT. This codes for CASGTDSYTQYF. The rearrangement joins TRBV12-5 to TRBJ2-3; a possible D gene is TRBD1 (6 bases). The CDR3 totals 12 residues. With 5 bases removed from V and 7 bases from J, the gap between germline ends came to 10 bases. Germline CDR1 LGHNT, CDR2 FRNRAP.

This clone was picked up one time. This sequence joins TRBV6-5 and TRBJ2-2; D gene ambiguous. Germline CDR1 is MNHEY and CDR2 is SVGAGI. Trimming shortened V by 0 bases and J by 1 base, and 6 bases separated the two germline ends. The CDR3 consists of 15 residues. Written as DNA, the CDR3 is TGTGCCAGCAGTTACTCGAGTTGGAACACCGGGGAGCTGTTTTTT. Amino acid sequence: CASSYSSWNTGELFF.

V is TRBV9 and J is TRBJ1-2; a weak D match, TRBD1 (5 bases). The V and J ends lost 3 bases and 0 bases respectively, with 9 bases between them. The CDR3 length is 14 residues. The V gene's germline CDR1 is SGDLS and CDR2 YYNGEE. CDR3 amino acids: CASSATATNYGYTF. In DNA, the CDR3 is TGTGCCAGCAGCGCGACAGCTACTAACTATGGCTACACCTTC. The whole variable domain, filled in from reference TRBV9 and TRBJ1-2, reads DSGVTQTPKHLITATGQRVTLRCSPRSGDLSVYWYQQSLDQGLQFLIQYYNGEERAKGNILERFSAQQFPDLHSELNLSSLELGDSALYFCASSATATNYGYTFGSGTRLTVV.